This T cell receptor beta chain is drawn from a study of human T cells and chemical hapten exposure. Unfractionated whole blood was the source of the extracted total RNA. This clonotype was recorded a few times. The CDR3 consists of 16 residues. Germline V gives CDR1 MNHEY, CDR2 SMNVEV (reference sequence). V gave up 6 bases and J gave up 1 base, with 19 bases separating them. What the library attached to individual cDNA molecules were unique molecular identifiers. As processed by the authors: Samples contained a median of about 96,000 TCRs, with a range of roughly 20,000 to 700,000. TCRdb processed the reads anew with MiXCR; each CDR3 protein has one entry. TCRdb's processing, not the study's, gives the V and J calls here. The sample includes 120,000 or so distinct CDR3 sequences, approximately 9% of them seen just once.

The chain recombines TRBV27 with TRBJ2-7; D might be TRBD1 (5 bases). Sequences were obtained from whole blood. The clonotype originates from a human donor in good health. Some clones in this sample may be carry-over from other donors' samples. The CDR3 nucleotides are TGTGCCAGCAGGGGGTTTGGCAAGGACAATTCCTACGAGCAGTACTTC. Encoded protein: CASRGFGKDNSYEQYF.